This is a list of T cell receptor beta chains from one sample in a study of regulatory T cells in long-lasting Graves disease. A single record per CDR3 protein comes from TCRdb applying MiXCR to the multiplex PCR reads. This table has about 530,000 distinct CDR3 sequences, about 16% appearing once. Separately, the same data were catalogued under a study of T cells in Graves' hyperthyroidism and ophthalmopathy.

The material sequenced was peripheral blood mononuclear cells (PBMCs), taken at new diagnosis, from a patient treated with antithyroid drugs. These receptors were taken from a woman aged 40 to 65 with Graves disease. Both conserved end residues are part of each CDR3. Some rows have no size entry. The others give once, few or many, or a class for an expanded clone.

abundance | j_gene | v_gene | len | CDR3aa
NA | TRBJ2-1 | TRBV5-1 | 13 | CASGVSGWNEQFF
NA | TRBJ1-2 | TRBV3-1 | 14 | CASSQRTGDNGYTF
few | TRBJ1-4 | TRBV6-1 | 14 | CASSPQGKNEKLFF
few | TRBJ1-1 | TRBV6-1 | 11 | CANTDGTEAFF
NA | NA | TRBV20-1 | 15 | CSARSSGGAGKTQYF
NA | TRBJ2-5 | TRBV5-8 | 13 | CASWPRRGETQYF
many | TRBJ2-7 | TRBV2 | 12 | CASGTGVHEQYF
NA | TRBJ2-3 | TRBV29-1 | 16 | CSVQTSGGPQGDTQYF
few | TRBJ2-3 | TRBV29-1 | 14 | CSALARGGTDTQYF
NA | TRBJ1-2 | TRBV12-3/TRBV12-4 | 14 | CANTFSGGNYGYTF
few | TRBJ1-5 | TRBV12-3/TRBV12-4 | 13 | CASSFTEAQPQHF
many | TRBJ1-1 | TRBV28 | 13 | CASLPRVDTEAFF
NA | TRBJ2-1 | TRBV19 | 19 | CASSSLTTPAPQSRIEQFF
many | TRBJ1-4 | TRBV11-3 | 20 | CASSLDTGTGPKTQIEKLFF
many | TRBJ2-7 | TRBV11-2 | 18 | CASRNGQIISPAEYEQYF
few | TRBJ1-2 | TRBV7-2 | 15 | CASSESGTGLFGYTF
many | TRBJ2-7 | TRBV5-4 | 15 | CASSLGRDSRYEQYF